This T cell receptor (beta chain) was identified during a study of human T cells and chemical hapten exposure. Overall study context: DPC at 0.01% went onto the upper back in patch tests, read at 6 days. Study results and caveats: With regard to DPC sensitization, TCRs above 1 in 1000 frequency did not change.

This clonotype appeared many times. What it recognizes is unknown. Under the authors' procedure: Ranging from roughly 20,000 to 690,600, TCR counts per sample had a median value of approximately 95,000. TCRdb re-derived calls from the RACE reads in MiXCR, one entry per CDR3 protein. What appears here as the V and J calls and clone size reflects TCRdb's work, not the paper's. The sample gives 360,000 or so distinct CDR3 sequences, 6% to 7% of which show up once; around 6% is in the top ten. Stated time point: patch test 2, 6 weeks after DPC sensitization. Specified treatment: therapeutic diphenylcyclopropenone sensitization with weekly scalp DPC. With V trimmed by 8 bases and J by 6 bases, 11 bases remained unmatched. This CDR3 has 14 residues.

Sequenced here: whole blood, sampled in connection with sensitization to the hapten diphenylcyclopropenone (DPC). The chain employs TRBV12-3 or TRBV12-4 and TRBJ1-1, with 8 bases fitting TRBD1. This clonotype was obtained from a woman in her late teens or twenties with alopecia areata. Some clones in this sample may be carry-over from other donors' samples. The CDR3 coding sequence is TGTGCCAGCGCCCAATGGACAGGGAGGGCTGAAGCTTTCTTT. The encoded protein is CASAQWTGRAEAFF.